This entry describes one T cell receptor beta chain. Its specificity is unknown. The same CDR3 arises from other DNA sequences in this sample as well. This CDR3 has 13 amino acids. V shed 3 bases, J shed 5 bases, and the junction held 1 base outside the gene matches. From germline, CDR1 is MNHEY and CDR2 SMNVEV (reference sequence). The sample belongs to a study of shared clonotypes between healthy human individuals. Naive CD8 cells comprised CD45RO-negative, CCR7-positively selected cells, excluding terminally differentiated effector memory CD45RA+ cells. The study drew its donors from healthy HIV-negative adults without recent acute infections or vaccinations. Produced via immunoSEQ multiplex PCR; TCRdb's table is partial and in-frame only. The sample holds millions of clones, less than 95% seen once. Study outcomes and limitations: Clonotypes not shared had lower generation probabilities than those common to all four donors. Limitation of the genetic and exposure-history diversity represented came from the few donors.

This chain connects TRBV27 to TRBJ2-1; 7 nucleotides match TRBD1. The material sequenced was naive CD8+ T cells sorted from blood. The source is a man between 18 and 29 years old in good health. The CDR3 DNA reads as TGTGCCAGCAGTTTGACAGGGAACAATGAGCAGTTCTTC. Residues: CASSLTGNNEQFF.